The clone carrying this TCR beta chain was seen many times. Its specificity is not known. Described time point: persistent/refractory GD, antithyroid drugs over 5 years with positive TRAb. Scientists built the TCR library using RNA that was extracted from PBMCs. American Thyroid Association guidelines were used to diagnose Graves' disease. This entry belongs to a study of regulatory T cells in long-lasting Graves disease. Study-wide results and limits: There was favoring of TRBV28, TRBJ1-2 and TRBJ2-5 in persistent disease.

The CDR3 sequence is 16 residues long. The V gene's germline CDR1 is MNHEY and CDR2 SVGEGT. V shed 0 bases, J shed 8 bases, and the junction held 6 bases outside the gene matches. TCR beta libraries were built with iRepertoire HTBI primers and Arm-PCR of CDR3 regions. From the multiplex PCR reads, TCRdb called clonotypes with MiXCR, one entry per CDR3 protein. The sample carries 400,000 to 500,000 distinct CDR3 sequences, about 22% recorded once. The gene calls are TRBV6-2 or TRBV6-3 and TRBJ1-6; 8 bases align to TRBD1. This TCR derives from a female donor with Graves disease. This specimen consisted of peripheral blood mononuclear cells (PBMCs), obtained when the disease was refractory, from a patient treated with antithyroid drugs. CDR3: CASSYSIRQGHSPLHF. CDR3 sequence (DNA): TGTGCCAGCAGTTACTCGATCCGACAGGGGCATTCACCCCTCCACTTT.